This TCR beta chain was profiled in a study of T-cell memory formation after mild COVID-19. Study summary: TCR clusters mostly belonged to single donors.

The CDR3 covers 15 residues. The germline V gene has CDR1 KGHSH and CDR2 LQKENI. V was clipped by 3 bases and J by 3 bases, with 12 bases between them. It was 5'RACE with constant-segment primers that produced the TCR alpha and TCR beta cDNA libraries, which carried sample barcodes and UMIs. TCRdb fed the 5' RACE reads into MiXCR, producing one record per CDR3 protein. The data contain approximately 250,000 distinct CDR3 sequences, 15% to 20% of them singletons. This clonotype was observed a few times. This sequence was found in a man aged 18 to 35 who had mild COVID-19 (a few samples of this study predate the infection). Cell type and time point are not known. The chain recombines TRBV18 with TRBJ1-5; TRBD1 might be the D (5 bases). Sequencing was done on a sample of PBMCs or a T cell subset sorted from them (not recorded which). DNA for the CDR3: TGTGCCAGCTCACCGGCCAGGGTTCACAATCAGCCCCAGCATTTT. This gives the protein CASSPARVHNQPQHF.